These 18 T cell receptor beta chains came from one sample sequenced in a study of blood T cell repertoires in COVID-19. Produced via immunoSEQ multiplex PCR; TCRdb's table is partial and in-frame only. The table records hundreds of thousands of clones, roughly nine tenths of them present only once. The sequencing sample was made of PBMCs or T cells enriched from blood (not recorded which). The receptors here all came from a man aged 18 to 29 who had recovered from COVID-19.

The chain is built from TRBV27 and TRBJ1-5; D not certain. The germline V gene has CDR1 MNHEY and CDR2 SMNVEV (reference sequence). V was pared by 6 bases and J by 2 bases, with 5 bases between. The CDR3 is 12 amino acids. This CDR3 reads CASREGNQPQHF. The CDR3 coding sequence is TGTGCCAGCAGGGAGGGCAATCAGCCCCAGCATTTT.

The chain carries TRBV7-3 and TRBJ2-1; D is unclear. The CDR3 spans 14 residues. Germline assignment: CDR1 SGHTA and CDR2 FQGTGA. With 2 bases removed from V and 8 bases from J, the gap between germline ends came to 13 bases. CDR3 bases: TGTGCCAGCAGCTTAGCAATTTCGGTCGATGAGCAGTTCTTC. Amino acids: CASSLAISVDEQFF.

This chain links TRBV7-2 with TRBJ1-1; no definite D call. V was clipped by 2 bases and J by 1 base, with 5 bases between them. The V gene's germline CDR1 is SGHTA and CDR2 FQGNSA. This CDR3 spans 13 amino acids. The CDR3 nucleotides read TGTGCCAGCAGCTTACTATGGAACACTGAAGCTTTCTTT. It yields the protein CASSLLWNTEAFF. The full variable domain, its missing parts supplied by reference TRBV7-2 and TRBJ1-1, is GAGVSQSPSNKVTEKGKDVELRCDPISGHTALYWYRQSLGQGLEFLIYFQGNSAPDKSGLPSDRFSAERTGGSVSTLTIQRTQQEDSAVYLCASSLLWNTEAFFGQGTRLTVV.

The gene calls are TRBV4-1 and TRBJ2-2, with D maybe TRBD2 (6 bases). CDR1 and CDR2 from the germline V gene are MGHRA and YSYEKL. The CDR3 extends over 15 amino acids. Trimming left V 0 bases short and J 3 bases short, with 8 bases between. The CDR3 nucleotides read TGCGCCAGCAGCCAAGATCGGAGGGACACCGGGGAGCTGTTTTTT. Amino acid sequence: CASSQDRRDTGELFF.

This clone was observed once. V and J are TRBV30 and TRBJ2-4, with a tentative D call TRBD2 (5 bases). The CDR3 contains 11 residues. Looked up from germline, CDR1 is GTSNPN and CDR2 is SVGIG (reference sequence). V lost 1 base to trimming and J lost 7 bases, with 5 bases between them. DNA of the CDR3: TGTGCCTGGAGTGGGGAGAACATTCAGTACTTC. Residues: CAWSGENIQYF.

This chain links TRBV11-2 with TRBJ2-1; 10 nucleotides agree with TRBD2. Germline assignment: CDR1 SGHAT and CDR2 FQNNGV. This CDR3 contains 16 residues. After removal of 0 bases from V and 8 bases from J, the junction contained 7 bases not matched to a gene. In DNA form, the CDR3 reads TGTGCCAGCAGCTTAGAGAGTAGCGGGGGGAGGTATGAGCAGTTCTTC. Translated: CASSLESSGGRYEQFF. Drawing the rest from reference TRBV11-2 and TRBJ2-1, the complete variable domain is EAGVAQSPRYKIIEKRQSVAFWCNPISGHATLYWYQQILGQGPKLLIQFQNNGVVDDSQLPKDRFSAERLKGVDSTLKIQPAKLEDSAVYLCASSLESSGGRYEQFFGPGTRLTVL.

The chain couples TRBV3-1 (or the pseudogene TRBV3-2) to TRBJ1-1; 11 bases map to TRBD1. V was clipped by 6 bases and J by 6 bases; unmatched bases: 3. The CDR3 has 13 residues. CDR1 and CDR2 from the germline V gene are LGHDT and YNNKEL (reference sequence). The CDR3 spells CASSPGQGAEAFF. The CDR3 DNA reads as TGTGCCAGCAGTCCGGGACAGGGGGCTGAAGCTTTCTTT.

The CDR3 is CASSEGLVNEQFF. CDR3 coding DNA: TGTGCCAGCAGTGAGGGGCTGGTCAATGAGCAGTTCTTC. The chain links TRBV6-1 to TRBJ2-1; possibly TRBD1 for D (5 bases). With 3 bases removed from V and 6 bases from J, the gap between germline ends came to 9 bases. Germline V CDR1 and CDR2: MNHNS, SASEGT. This CDR3 region has 13 residues.

V and J are TRBV7-3 and TRBJ1-1; D possibly corresponds to TRBD1 (5 bases). V gave up 4 bases and J gave up 9 bases, with 15 bases separating them. The CDR3 sequence is 13 residues long. Germline assignment: CDR1 SGHTA and CDR2 FQGTGA. In DNA, the CDR3 is TGTGCCAGCAGCTCGCACCCGGGGGAAAAAGCTTTCTTT. Translated: CASSSHPGEKAFF. Variable domain in full (rest from reference TRBV7-3 and TRBJ1-1): GAGVSQTPSNKVTEKGKYVELRCDPISGHTALYWYRQSLGQGPEFLIYFQGTGAADDSGLPNDRFFAVRPEGSVSTLKIQRTERGDSAVYLCASSSHPGEKAFFGQGTRLTVV.

The chain couples TRBV29-1 to TRBJ2-7; TRBD2 matches at 7 bases. The V segment lost 0 bases and the J segment 3 bases; nucleotides outside the gene matches: 5. Germline CDR1 and CDR2: SQVTM and ANQGSEA. The CDR3 is 14 amino acids. The CDR3 DNA reads TGCAGCGTTGAAGATGGACGGGGGGTCTACGAGCAGTACTTC. Its translation is CSVEDGRGVYEQYF.

The CDR3 here is CASSLRGAGYTF. CDR3 DNA: TGTGCCAGCAGTCTCCGCGGGGCCGGCTACACCTTC. The chain carries TRBV6-5 and TRBJ1-2, with D maybe TRBD1 (5 bases). Trimming removed 5 bases at V and 8 bases at J, with 12 bases between. The V gene's germline CDR1 is MNHEY and CDR2 SVGAGI. The CDR3 sequence is 12 residues long.

For the CDR3, the DNA is TGCGCCAGCAGCCGCGTAGTCGGGACCGGGGAGCTGTTTTTT. This sequence encodes CASSRVVGTGELFF. The genes are TRBV5-1 and TRBJ2-2, with D unresolved. The V gene lost 4 bases and the J gene lost 5 bases, with 12 bases spanning the gap. Germline lookup yields CDR1 SGHRS and CDR2 YFSETQ. The CDR3 is made up of 14 amino acids.

The V call is TRBV28, the J call TRBJ1-4; D not resolved. The germline V and J ends were trimmed by 5 bases and 8 bases, with 9 bases remaining between them. Germline V gene lookup returns CDR1 MDHEN and CDR2 SYDVKM. The CDR3 loop spans 12 amino acids. The CDR3 spells CASSGQVEKLFF. CDR3 nucleotides: TGTGCCAGCAGTGGGCAAGTAGAAAAACTGTTTTTT. Full variable domain (outside the CDR3, taken from reference TRBV28 and TRBJ1-4): DVKVTQSSRYLVKRTGEKVFLECVQDMDHENMFWYRQDPGLGLRLIYFSYDVKMKEKGDIPEGYSVSREKKERFSLILESASTNQTSMYLCASSGQVEKLFFGSGTQLSVL.

V and J are TRBV27 and TRBJ1-5; D might be TRBD1 (5 bases). Trimming stripped 7 bases from V and 2 bases from J, with 18 bases between. This CDR3 spans 16 amino acids. Germline values: CDR1 MNHEY, CDR2 SMNVEV (reference sequence). This CDR3 reads CASKSSLGRGNQPQHF. CDR3 DNA: TGTGCCAGCAAATCGAGTCTAGGCAGGGGCAATCAGCCCCAGCATTTT.

This rearrangement joins TRBV2 to TRBJ1-2; D gene unclear. In germline, CDR1 is SNHLY, CDR2 FYNNEI. V was clipped by 4 bases and J by 4 bases, with 13 bases between them. CDR3 length: 14 amino acids. In nucleotides, the CDR3 is TGTGCCAGCAGTGTCGCGGGTTCCGGCTATGGCTACACCTTC. Translating it yields CASSVAGSGYGYTF.

The genes are TRBV3-1 (or the pseudogene TRBV3-2) and TRBJ1-2; the D is unclear. The CDR3 covers 14 residues. Germline-derived CDR1 and CDR2 are LGHDT and YNNKEL (reference sequence). V was cut by 3 bases and J by 8 bases, with 16 bases left in between. The CDR3 loop reads CASSHYRVIEGYTF. The CDR3 nucleotides are TGTGCCAGCAGCCACTACCGGGTAATCGAGGGCTACACCTTC.

J is TRBJ1-2 and V is TRBV12-3 or TRBV12-4, with D maybe TRBD1 (5 bases). This CDR3 region has 13 residues. Trimming took 6 bases from V and 3 from J, leaving 11 bases between them. CDR3 coding DNA: TGTGCCAGCAGCGGGAGGGGAGACTATGGCTACACCTTC. As protein: CASSGRGDYGYTF.

The V gene is TRBV5-5, the J gene TRBJ1-2, with D tentatively TRBD1 (5 bases). This CDR3 region has 15 residues. Germline V lookup: CDR1 SGHKS, CDR2 YYEKEE (reference sequence). Trimming left V 0 bases short and J 4 bases short, with 13 bases between. The CDR3 bases are TGTGCCAGCAGCTTGGGGGTGGGGCGTATCTATGGCTACACCTTC. Protein product: CASSLGVGRIYGYTF.